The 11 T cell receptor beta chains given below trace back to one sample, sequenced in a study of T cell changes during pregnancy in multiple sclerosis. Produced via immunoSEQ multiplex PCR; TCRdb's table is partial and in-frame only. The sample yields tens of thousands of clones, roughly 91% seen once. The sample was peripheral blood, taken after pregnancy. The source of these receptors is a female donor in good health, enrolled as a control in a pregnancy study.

CDR3 residues: CASRGQGASNSRYTF. CDR3 DNA sequence: TGTGCCAGCAGGGGACAGGGGGCGAGTAACTCTCGCTACACCTTC. This chain uses TRBV2 with TRBJ1-2; 12 bases map to TRBD1. CDR3 size: 15 residues. V dropped 6 bases and J dropped 9; count of bases not matched to a gene: 11. Germline V CDR1 and CDR2: SNHLY, FYNNEI.

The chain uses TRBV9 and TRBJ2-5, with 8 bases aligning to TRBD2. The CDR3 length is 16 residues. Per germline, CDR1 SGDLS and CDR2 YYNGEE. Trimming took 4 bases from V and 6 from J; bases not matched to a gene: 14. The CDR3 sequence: CASSSPRGGQEKTQYF. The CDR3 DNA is TGTGCCAGCAGCAGCCCCCGGGGGGGGCAGGAGAAGACCCAGTACTTC.

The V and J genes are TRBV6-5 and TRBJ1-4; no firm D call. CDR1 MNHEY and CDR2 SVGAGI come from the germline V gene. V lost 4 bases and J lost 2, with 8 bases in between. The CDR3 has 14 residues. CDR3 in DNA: TGTGCCAGCAGTTTAGAATGGACTAATGAAAAACTGTTTTTT. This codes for CASSLEWTNEKLFF.

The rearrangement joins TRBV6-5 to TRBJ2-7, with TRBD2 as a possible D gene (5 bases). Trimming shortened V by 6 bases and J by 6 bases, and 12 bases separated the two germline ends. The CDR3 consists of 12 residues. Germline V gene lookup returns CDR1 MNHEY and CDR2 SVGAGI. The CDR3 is CASSSGNSEQYF. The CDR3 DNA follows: TGTGCCAGCAGCTCGGGGAACTCCGAGCAGTACTTC.

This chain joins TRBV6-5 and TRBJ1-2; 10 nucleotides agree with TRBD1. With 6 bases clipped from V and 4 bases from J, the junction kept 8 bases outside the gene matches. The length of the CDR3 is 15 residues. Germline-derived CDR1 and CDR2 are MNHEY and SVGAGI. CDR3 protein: CASRKGGDRGYGYTF. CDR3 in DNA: TGTGCCAGCAGAAAAGGCGGGGACAGGGGCTATGGCTACACCTTC.

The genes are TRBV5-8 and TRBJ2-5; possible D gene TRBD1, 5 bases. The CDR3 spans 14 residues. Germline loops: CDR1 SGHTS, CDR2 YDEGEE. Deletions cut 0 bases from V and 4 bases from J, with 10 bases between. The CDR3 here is CASSLGQGPETQYF. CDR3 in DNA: TGTGCCAGCAGCTTGGGTCAGGGCCCAGAGACCCAGTACTTC.

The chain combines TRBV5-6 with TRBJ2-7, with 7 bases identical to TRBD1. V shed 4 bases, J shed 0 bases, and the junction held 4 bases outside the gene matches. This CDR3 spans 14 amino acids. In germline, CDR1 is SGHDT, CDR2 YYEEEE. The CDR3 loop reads CASSARDSSYEQYF. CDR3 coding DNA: TGTGCCAGCAGCGCCCGGGACAGCTCCTACGAGCAGTACTTC.

The CDR3 nucleotides are TGTGCCAGCAGCTTACTGGACAGGAACACCGGGGAGCTGTTTTTT. Amino acid sequence: CASSLLDRNTGELFF. This chain links TRBV7-2 with TRBJ2-2; a possible D gene is TRBD1 (6 bases). The CDR3 covers 15 residues. V was trimmed by 2 bases and J by 1 base, leaving 8 bases between them. Germline V gives CDR1 SGHTA, CDR2 FQGNSA.

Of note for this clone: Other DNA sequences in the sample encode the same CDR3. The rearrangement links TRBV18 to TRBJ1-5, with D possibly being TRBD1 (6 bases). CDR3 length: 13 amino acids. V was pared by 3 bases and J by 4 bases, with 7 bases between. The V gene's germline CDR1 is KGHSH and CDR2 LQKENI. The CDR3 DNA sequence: TGTGCCAGCTCACCCGACAGGAATCAGCCCCAGCATTTT. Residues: CASSPDRNQPQHF.

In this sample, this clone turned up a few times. As DNA, the CDR3 is TGTGCCAGCAGTACAGGGCCGAATGGCTACACCTTC. Its protein product is CASSTGPNGYTF. The V and J genes are TRBV6-5 and TRBJ1-2, with D perhaps matching TRBD1 (6 bases). There are 12 residues in the CDR3. V dropped 5 bases and J dropped 6 bases, with 10 bases sitting between them. Germline V lookup: CDR1 MNHEY, CDR2 SVGAGI.

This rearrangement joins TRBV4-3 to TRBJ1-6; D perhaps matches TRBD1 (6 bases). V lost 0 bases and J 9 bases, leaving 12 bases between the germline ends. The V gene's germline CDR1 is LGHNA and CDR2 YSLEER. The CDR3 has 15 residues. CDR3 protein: CASSQDPIGGSPLHF. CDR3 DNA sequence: TGCGCCAGCAGCCAAGATCCTATAGGGGGTTCACCCCTCCACTTT.